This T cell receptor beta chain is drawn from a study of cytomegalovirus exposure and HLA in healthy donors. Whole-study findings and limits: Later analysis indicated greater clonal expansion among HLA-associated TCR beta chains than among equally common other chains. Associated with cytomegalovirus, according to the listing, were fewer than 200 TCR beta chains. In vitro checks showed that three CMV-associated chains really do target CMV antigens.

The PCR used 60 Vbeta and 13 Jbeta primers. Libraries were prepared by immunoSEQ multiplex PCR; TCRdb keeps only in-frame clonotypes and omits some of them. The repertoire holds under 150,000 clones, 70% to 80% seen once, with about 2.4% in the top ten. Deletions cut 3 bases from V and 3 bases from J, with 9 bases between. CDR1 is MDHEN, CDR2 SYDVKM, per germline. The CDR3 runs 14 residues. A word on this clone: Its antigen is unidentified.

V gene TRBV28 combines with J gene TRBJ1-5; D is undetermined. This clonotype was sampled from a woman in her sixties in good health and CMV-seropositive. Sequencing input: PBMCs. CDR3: CASSFGGTNQPQHF. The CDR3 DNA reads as TGTGCCAGCAGTTTCGGAGGAACCAATCAGCCCCAGCATTTT.